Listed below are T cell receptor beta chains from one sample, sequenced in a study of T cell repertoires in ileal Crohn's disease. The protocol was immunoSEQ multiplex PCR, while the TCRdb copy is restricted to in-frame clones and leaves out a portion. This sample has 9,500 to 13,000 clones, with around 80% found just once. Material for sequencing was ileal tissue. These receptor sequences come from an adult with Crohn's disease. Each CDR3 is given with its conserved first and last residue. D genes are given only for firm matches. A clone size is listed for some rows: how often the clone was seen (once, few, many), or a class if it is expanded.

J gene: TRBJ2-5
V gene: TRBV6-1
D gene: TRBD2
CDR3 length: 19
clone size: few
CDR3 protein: CASSDYGPLLAGEAETQYF
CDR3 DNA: TGTGCCAGCAGTGATTACGGCCCGTTACTAGCGGGGGAGGCGGAGACCCAGTACTTC

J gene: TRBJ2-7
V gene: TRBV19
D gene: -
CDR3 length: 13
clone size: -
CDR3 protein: CASSIARGYEQYF
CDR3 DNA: TGTGCCAGTAGTATAGCACGAGGTTACGAGCAGTACTTC

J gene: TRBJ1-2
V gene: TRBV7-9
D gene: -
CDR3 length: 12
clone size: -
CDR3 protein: CASSLNIDGYTF
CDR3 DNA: TGTGCCAGCAGCTTAAACATCGATGGCTACACCTTC

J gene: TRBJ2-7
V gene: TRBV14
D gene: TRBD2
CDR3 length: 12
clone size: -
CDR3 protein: CASSPPGGGQYF
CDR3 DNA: TGTGCCAGCAGCCCCCCGGGGGGTGGGCAGTACTTC

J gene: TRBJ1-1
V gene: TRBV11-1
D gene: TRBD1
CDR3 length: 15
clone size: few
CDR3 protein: CASSSTWTGNTEAFF
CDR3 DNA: TGTGCCAGCAGCTCTACTTGGACAGGCAACACTGAAGCTTTCTTT

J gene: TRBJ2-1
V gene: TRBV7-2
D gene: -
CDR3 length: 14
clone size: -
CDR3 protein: CASTTRGSDNEQFF
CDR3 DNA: TGTGCCAGCACCACCCGAGGGTCCGACAATGAGCAGTTCTTC

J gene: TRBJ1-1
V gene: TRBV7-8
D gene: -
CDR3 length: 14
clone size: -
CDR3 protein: CASSLGGGYPEAFF
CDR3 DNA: TGTGCCAGCAGCTTAGGGGGAGGTTATCCTGAAGCTTTCTTT

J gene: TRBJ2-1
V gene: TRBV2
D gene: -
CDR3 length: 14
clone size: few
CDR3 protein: CASSVTGGPYEQFF
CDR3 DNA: TGTGCCAGCAGTGTTACGGGGGGCCCTTATGAGCAGTTCTTC

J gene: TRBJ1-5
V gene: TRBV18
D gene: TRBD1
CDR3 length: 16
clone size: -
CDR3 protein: CASSLQYRDREQPQHF
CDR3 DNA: TGTGCCAGCTCACTACAATACCGGGACAGGGAACAGCCCCAGCATTTT

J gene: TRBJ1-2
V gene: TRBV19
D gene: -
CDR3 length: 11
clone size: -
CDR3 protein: CASWLDYGYTF
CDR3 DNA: TGTGCCAGCTGGCTTGACTATGGCTACACCTTC

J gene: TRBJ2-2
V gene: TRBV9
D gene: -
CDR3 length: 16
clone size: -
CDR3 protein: CASSVEISANTGELFF
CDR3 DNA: TGTGCCAGCAGCGTAGAAATCAGCGCGAACACCGGGGAGCTGTTTTTT

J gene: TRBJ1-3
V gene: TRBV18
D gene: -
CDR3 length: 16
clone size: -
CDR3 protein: CASSPRDSLPGNTIYF
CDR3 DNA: TGTGCCAGCTCACCCAGGGACTCCTTACCTGGAAACACCATATATTTT

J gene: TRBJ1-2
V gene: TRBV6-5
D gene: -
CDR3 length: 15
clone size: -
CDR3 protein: CASSPQQGGDYGYTF
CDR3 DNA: TGTGCCAGCAGTCCACAGCAGGGAGGGGACTATGGCTACACCTTC

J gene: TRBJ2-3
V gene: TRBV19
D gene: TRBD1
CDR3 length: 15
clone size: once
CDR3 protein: CASNIRDRGSDTQYF
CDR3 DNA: TGTGCCAGTAACATTCGGGACAGGGGATCAGATACGCAGTATTTT

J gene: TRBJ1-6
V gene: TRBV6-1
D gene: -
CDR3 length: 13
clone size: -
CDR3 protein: CASTEPGTRPLHF
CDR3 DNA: TGTGCCAGCACCGAACCAGGGACACGGCCCCTCCACTTT

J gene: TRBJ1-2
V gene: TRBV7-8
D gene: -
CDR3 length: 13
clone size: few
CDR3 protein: CASSSGQLYGYTF
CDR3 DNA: TGTGCCAGCAGCTCAGGACAGCTCTATGGCTACACCTTC

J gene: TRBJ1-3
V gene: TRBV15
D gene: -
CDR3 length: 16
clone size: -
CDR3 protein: CATSRESRGYGNTIYF
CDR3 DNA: TGTGCCACCAGCCGTGAGAGTAGGGGGTACGGAAACACCATATATTTT

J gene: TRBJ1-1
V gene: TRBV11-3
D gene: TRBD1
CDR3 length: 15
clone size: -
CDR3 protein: CASSPGQGVNTEAFF
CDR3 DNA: TGTGCCAGCAGCCCCGGACAGGGGGTAAATACTGAAGCTTTCTTT

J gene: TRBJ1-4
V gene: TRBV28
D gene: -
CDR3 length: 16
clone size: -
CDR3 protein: CATNRRGTWGNEKLFF
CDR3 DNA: TGTGCCACCAATCGTAGGGGCACTTGGGGTAATGAAAAACTGTTTTTT

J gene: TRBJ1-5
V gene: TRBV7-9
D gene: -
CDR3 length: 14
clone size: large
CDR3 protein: CASSLTGSGQPQHF
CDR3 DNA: TGTGCCAGCAGTCTTACAGGGTCGGGTCAGCCCCAGCATTTT

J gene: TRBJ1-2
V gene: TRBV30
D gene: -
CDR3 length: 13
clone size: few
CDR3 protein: CAWSVQANYGYTF
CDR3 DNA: TGTGCCTGGAGTGTACAGGCCAACTATGGCTACACCTTC

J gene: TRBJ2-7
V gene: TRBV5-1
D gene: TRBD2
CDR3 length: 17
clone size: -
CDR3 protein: CASSLGLAGGQSYEQYF
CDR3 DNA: TGCGCCAGCAGCTTGGGGCTAGCGGGGGGCCAGTCCTACGAGCAGTACTTC

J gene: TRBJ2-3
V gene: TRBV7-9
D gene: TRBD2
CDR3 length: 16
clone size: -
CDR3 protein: CASSLGEGRGTDTQYF
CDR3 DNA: TGTGCCAGCAGCTTAGGGGAGGGAAGGGGCACAGATACGCAGTATTTT

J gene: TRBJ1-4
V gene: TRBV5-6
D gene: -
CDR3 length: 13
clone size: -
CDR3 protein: CASSLTGGEKLFF
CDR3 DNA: TGTGCCAGCAGCTTGACTGGAGGTGAAAAACTGTTTTTT

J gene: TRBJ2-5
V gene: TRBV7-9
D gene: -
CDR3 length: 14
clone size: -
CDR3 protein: CASSLFRGQETQYF
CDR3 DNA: TGTGCCAGCAGCTTATTCCGGGGACAAGAGACCCAGTACTTC

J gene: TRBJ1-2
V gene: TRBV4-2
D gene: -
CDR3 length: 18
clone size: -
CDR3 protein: CASSQDWPAGLGHYGYTF
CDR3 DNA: TGTGCCAGCAGCCAAGATTGGCCTGCGGGGTTGGGGCACTATGGCTACACCTTC

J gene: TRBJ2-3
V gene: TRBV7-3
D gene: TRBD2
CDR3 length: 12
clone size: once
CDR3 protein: CASSLGSGAQYF
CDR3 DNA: TGTGCCAGCAGCTTAGGTAGCGGGGCGCAGTATTTT

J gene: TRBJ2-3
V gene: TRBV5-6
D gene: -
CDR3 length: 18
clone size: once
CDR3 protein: CASSFTAGRTGSTDTQYF
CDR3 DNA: TGTGCCAGCAGCTTTACCGCCGGAAGGACGGGAAGCACAGATACGCAGTATTTT

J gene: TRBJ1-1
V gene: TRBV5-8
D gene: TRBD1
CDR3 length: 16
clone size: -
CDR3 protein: CASSAGTGVKNTEAFF
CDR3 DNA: TGTGCCAGCAGCGCCGGGACAGGGGTAAAGAACACTGAAGCTTTCTTT

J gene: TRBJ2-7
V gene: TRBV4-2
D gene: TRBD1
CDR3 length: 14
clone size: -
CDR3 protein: CASSHEHRDREQYF
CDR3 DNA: TGTGCCAGCAGCCATGAACACCGGGACAGGGAGCAGTACTTC

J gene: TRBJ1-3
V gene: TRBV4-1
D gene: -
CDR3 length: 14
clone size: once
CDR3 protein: CASSQSRSGNTIYF
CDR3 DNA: TGCGCCAGCAGCCAATCGAGGTCTGGAAACACCATATATTTT

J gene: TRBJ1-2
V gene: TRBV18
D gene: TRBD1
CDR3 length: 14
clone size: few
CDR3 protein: CASSPSGQGGGYTF
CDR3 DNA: TGTGCCAGCTCACCATCAGGACAGGGTGGTGGCTACACCTTC

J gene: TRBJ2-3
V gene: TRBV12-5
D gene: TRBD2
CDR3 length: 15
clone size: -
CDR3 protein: CASGLWRGGQDTQYF
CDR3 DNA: TGTGCTAGTGGTTTGTGGCGGGGGGGCCAGGATACGCAGTATTTT

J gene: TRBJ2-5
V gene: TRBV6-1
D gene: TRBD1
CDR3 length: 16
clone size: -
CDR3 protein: CASSEAFGQGWKTQYF
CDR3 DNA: TGTGCCAGCAGTGAAGCGTTCGGACAGGGGTGGAAGACCCAGTACTTC

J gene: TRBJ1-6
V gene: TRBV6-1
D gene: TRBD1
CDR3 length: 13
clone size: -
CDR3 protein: CASRGQFNSPLHF
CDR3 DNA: TGTGCCAGCAGGGGACAGTTTAATTCACCCCTCCACTTT

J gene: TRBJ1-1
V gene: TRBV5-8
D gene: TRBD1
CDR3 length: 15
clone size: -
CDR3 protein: CASSAGQGPFYEAFF
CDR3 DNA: TGTGCCAGCAGCGCCGGACAGGGACCCTTCTACGAAGCTTTCTTT

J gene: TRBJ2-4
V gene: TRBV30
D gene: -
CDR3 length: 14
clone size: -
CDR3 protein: CAWSSRQIKNIQYF
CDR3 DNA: TGTGCCTGGAGTTCGCGACAGATCAAAAACATTCAGTACTTC

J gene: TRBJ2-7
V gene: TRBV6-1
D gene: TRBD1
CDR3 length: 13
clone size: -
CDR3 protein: CASSEFRGYEQYF
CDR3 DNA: TGTGCCAGCAGTGAATTCAGGGGGTACGAGCAGTACTTC

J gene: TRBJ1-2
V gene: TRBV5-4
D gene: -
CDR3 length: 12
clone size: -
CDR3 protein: CASTPGVYGYTF
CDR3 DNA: TGTGCCAGCACCCCGGGGGTCTATGGCTACACCTTC

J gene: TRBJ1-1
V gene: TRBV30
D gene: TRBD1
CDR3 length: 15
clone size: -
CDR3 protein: CAWKFLRQGVVEAFF
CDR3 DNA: TGTGCCTGGAAGTTTCTAAGACAGGGGGTGGTTGAAGCTTTCTTT

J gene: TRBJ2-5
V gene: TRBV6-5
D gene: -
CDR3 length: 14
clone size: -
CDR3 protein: CASSRTGSRETQYF
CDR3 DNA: TGTGCCAGCAGTCGAACAGGGTCTAGGGAGACCCAGTACTTC

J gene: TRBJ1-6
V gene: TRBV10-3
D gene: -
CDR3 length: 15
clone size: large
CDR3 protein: CAISLWGGGNSPLHF
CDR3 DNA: TGTGCCATCAGCCTGTGGGGGGGAGGTAATTCACCCCTCCACTTT

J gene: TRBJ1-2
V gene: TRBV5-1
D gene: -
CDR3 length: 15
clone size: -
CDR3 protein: CASSLDVRQGFGYTF
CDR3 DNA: TGCGCCAGCAGCTTGGATGTACGCCAGGGGTTCGGCTACACCTTC

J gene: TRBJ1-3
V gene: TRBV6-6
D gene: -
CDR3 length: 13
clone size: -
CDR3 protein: CASSANTQDTIYF
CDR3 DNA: TGTGCCAGCAGTGCCAACACCCAGGACACCATATATTTT

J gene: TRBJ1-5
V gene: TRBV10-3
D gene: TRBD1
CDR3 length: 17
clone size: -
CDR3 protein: CAISESGGQGASQPQHF
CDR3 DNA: TGTGCCATCAGTGAGTCAGGTGGACAGGGGGCGTCTCAGCCCCAGCATTTT

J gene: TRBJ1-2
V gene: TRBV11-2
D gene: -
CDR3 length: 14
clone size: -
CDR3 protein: CASSLGRTNYGYTF
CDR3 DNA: TGTGCCAGCAGCTTGGGCAGAACTAACTATGGCTACACCTTC

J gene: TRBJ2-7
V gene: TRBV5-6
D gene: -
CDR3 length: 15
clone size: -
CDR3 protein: CASNHRFYSSYEQYF
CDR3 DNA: TGTGCCAGCAACCACAGGTTTTATTCTTCCTACGAGCAGTACTTC

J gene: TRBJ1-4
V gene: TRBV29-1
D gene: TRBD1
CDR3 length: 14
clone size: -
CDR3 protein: CSVATGGLHEKLFF
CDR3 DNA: TGCAGCGTGGCTACAGGGGGCTTGCATGAAAAACTGTTTTTT

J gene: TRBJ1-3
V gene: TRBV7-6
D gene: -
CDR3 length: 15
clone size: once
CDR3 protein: CASSLSLAVGNTIYF
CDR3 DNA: TGTGCCAGCAGCTTGTCATTGGCAGTTGGAAACACCATATATTTT

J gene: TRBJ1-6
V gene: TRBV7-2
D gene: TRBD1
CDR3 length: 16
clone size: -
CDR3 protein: CASTTSAGQSNSPLHF
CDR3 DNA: TGTGCCAGCACCACGTCCGCGGGACAGAGTAATTCACCCCTCCACTTT

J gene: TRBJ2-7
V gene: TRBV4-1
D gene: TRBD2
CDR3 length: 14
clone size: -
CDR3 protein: CASSQQRGAYEQYF
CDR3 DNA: TGCGCCAGCAGCCAACAGCGGGGGGCCTACGAGCAGTACTTC

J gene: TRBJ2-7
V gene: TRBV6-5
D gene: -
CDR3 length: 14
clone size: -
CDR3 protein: CALRPEGTVNEQYF
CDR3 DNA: TGTGCCTTGAGACCCGAAGGAACAGTTAACGAGCAGTACTTC

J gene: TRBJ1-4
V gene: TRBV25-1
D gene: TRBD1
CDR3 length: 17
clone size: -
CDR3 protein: CASSSTGGSRANEKLFF
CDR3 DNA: TGTGCCAGCAGTTCGACAGGGGGCTCCCGGGCTAATGAAAAACTGTTTTTT